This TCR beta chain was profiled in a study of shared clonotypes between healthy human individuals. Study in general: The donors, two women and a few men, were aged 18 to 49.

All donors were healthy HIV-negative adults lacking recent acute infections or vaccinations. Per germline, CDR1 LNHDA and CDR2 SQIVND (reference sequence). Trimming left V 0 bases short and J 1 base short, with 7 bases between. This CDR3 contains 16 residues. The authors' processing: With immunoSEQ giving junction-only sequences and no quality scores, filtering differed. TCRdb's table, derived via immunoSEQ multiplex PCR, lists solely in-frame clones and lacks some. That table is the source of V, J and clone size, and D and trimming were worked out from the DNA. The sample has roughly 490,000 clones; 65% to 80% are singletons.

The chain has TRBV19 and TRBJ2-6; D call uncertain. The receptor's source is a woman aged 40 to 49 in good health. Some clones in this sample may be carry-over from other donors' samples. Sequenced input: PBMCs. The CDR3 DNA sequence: TGTGCCAGTAGTATAGATCTAGGGTCTGGGGCCAACGTCCTGACTTTC. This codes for CASSIDLGSGANVLTF.